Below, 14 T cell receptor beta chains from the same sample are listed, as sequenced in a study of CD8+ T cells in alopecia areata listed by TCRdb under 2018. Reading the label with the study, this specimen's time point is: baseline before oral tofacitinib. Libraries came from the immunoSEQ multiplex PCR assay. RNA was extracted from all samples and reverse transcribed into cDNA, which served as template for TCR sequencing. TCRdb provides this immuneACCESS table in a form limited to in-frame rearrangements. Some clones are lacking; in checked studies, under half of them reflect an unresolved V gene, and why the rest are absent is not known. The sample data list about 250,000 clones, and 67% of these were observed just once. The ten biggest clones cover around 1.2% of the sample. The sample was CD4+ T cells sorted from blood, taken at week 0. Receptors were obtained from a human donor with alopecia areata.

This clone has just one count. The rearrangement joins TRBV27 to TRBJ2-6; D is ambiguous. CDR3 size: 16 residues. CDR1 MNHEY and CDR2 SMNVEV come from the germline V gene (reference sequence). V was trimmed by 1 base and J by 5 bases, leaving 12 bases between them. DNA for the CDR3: TGTGCCAGCAGTTTATATTCCAGTGGGTGGGCCAACGTCCTGACTTTC. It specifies CASSLYSSGWANVLTF.

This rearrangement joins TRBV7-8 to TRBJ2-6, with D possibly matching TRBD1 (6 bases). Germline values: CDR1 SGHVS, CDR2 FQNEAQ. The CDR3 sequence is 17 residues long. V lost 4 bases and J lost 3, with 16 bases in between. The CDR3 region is CASSSQTGSVGANVLTF. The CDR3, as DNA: TGTGCCAGCAGCTCGCAGACAGGTTCAGTTGGGGCCAACGTCCTGACTTTC.

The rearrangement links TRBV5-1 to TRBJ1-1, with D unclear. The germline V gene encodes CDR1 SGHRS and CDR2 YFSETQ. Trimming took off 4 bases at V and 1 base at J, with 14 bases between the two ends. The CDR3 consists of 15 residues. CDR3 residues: CASSLEPSANTEAFF. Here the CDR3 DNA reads TGCGCCAGCAGCCTTGAGCCTTCCGCGAACACTGAAGCTTTCTTT.

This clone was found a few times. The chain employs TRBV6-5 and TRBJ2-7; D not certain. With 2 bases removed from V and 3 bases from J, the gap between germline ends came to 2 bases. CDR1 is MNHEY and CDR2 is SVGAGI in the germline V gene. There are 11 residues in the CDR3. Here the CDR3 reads CASSYNYEQYF. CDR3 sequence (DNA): TGTGCCAGCAGTTACAACTACGAGCAGTACTTC.

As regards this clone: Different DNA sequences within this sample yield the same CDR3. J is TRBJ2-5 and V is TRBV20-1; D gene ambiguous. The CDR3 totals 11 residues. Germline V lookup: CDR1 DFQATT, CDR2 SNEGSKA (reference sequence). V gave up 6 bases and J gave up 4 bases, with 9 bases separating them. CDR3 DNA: TGCAGTGCCCCCCTAGGAGAGACCCAGTACTTC. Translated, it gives CSAPLGETQYF.

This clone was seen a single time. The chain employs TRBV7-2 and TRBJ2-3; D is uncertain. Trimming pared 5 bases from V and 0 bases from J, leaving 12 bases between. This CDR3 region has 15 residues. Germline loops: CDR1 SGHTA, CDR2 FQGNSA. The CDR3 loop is CASSLFADSTDTQYF. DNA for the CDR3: TGTGCCAGCAGCCTTTTCGCGGATAGCACAGATACGCAGTATTTT.

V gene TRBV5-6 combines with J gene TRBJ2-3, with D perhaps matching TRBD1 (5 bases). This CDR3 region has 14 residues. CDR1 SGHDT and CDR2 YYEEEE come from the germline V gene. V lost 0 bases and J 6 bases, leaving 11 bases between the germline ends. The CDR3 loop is CASSLGQLPDTQYF. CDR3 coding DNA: TGTGCCAGCAGCTTGGGACAGCTCCCCGATACGCAGTATTTT.

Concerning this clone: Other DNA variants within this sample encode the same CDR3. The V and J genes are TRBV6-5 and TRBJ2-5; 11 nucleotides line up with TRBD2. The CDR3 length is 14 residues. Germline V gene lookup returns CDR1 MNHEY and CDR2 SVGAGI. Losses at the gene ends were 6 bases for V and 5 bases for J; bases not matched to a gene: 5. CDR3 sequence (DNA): TGTGCCAGCAGCTATACTAGCGGGGGTGAGACCCAGTACTTC. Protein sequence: CASSYTSGGETQYF.

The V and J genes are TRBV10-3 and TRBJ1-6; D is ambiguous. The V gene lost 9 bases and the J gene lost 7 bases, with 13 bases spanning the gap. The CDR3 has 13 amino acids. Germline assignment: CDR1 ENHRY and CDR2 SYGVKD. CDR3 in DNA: TGTGCCATATCCTTAGCGGGGAATTCACCCCTCCACTTT. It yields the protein CAISLAGNSPLHF.

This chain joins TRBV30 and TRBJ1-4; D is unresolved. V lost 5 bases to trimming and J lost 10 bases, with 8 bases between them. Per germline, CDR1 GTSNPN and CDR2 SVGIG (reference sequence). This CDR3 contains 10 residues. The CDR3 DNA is TGTGCCTGGTTGGGAGGAAAACTGTTTTTT. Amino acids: CAWLGGKLFF.

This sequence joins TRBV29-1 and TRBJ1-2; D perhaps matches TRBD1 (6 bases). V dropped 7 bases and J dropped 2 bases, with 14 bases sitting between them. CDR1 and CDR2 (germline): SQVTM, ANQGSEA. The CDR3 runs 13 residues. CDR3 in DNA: TGCAGCGCCTTGCAGGGGACCAACTATGGCTACACCTTC. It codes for CSALQGTNYGYTF.

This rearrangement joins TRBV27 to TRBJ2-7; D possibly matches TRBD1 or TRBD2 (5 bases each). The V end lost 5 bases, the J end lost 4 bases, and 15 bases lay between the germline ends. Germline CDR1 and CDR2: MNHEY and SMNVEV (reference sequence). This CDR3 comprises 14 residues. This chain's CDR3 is CASSPQGRWYEQYF. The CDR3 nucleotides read TGTGCCAGCAGTCCCCAGGGACGTTGGTACGAGCAGTACTTC.

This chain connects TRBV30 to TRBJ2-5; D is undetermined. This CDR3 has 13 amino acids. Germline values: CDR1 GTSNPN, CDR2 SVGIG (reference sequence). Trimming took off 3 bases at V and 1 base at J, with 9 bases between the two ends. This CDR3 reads CAWSETVQETQYF. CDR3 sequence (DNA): TGTGCCTGGAGCGAAACAGTCCAAGAGACCCAGTACTTC.

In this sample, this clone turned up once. CDR3 sequence (DNA): TGTGCCTGGAGTCCCCTCGGCGAGCAGTACTTC. Protein: CAWSPLGEQYF. V and J are TRBV30 and TRBJ2-7; D gene unclear. This CDR3 region has 11 residues. V was clipped by 2 bases and J by 6 bases, with 8 bases between them. Germline V gene data show CDR1 as GTSNPN and CDR2 as SVGIG (reference sequence).